A selection of T cell receptor beta chains follows, all from one sample in a study of blood T cells in healthy people across ages. TCRdb re-derived calls from the 5' RACE reads in MiXCR, one entry per CDR3 protein. The sample lists hundreds of thousands of distinct CDR3 sequences, roughly 44% occurring once. Material: blood. The receptors come from a woman aged 55-70 years in good health. The CDR3 runs from the conserved cysteine through the conserved F or W. D genes are given only for firm matches. Size is omitted from some rows. Given values are once, few, many or a class for expanded clones.

>TRBJ1-2|-|TRBD1|TRBV3-1
CASSPGGQESGYTF
TGTGCCAGCAGCCCTGGGGGACAGGAGTCGGGCTACACCTTC
>TRBJ2-3|-|-|TRBV20-1
CSAPQGGAGTDAQYF
TGCAGTGCTCCCCAAGGCGGGGCCGGCACAGATGCGCAGTATTTT
>TRBJ2-7|few|TRBD1|TRBV5-1
CASSPGQGQEQYF
TGCGCCAGCAGCCCGGGACAGGGCCAGGAGCAGTACTTC
>TRBJ1-1|-|-|TRBV27
CASRLMTWGGTEAFF
TGTGCCAGCAGGCTAATGACGTGGGGGGGGACTGAAGCTTTCTTT
>TRBJ2-5|-|-|TRBV5-1
CASSLASAFQETQYF
TGCGCCAGCAGCTTGGCCTCGGCGTTTCAAGAGACCCAGTACTTC
>TRBJ2-5|-|TRBD1|TRBV7-2
CASSLQGAVETQYF
TGTGCCAGCAGCCTACAGGGGGCCGTGGAGACCCAGTACTTC
>TRBJ2-7|-|TRBD2|TRBV6-5
CASSLTGTSGNSYNEQYF
TGTGCCAGCAGTTTAACCGGGACTAGCGGAAACTCCTACAATGAGCAGTACTTC
>TRBJ1-1|-|-|TRBV6-6
CASSYSTLGTEAFF
TGTGCCAGCAGTTACTCGACGCTGGGTACTGAAGCTTTCTTT
>TRBJ1-5|-|-|TRBV29-1
CSVRDGEYSNQPQHF
TGCAGCGTTCGCGACGGGGAGTATAGCAATCAGCCCCAGCATTTT
>TRBJ2-7|-|-|TRBV4-3
CASSQDPFYEQYF
TGCGCCAGCAGCCAAGACCCCTTCTACGAGCAGTACTTC
>TRBJ1-1|few|-|TRBV10-3
CAITRGDTEAFF
TGTGCCATCACTCGGGGGGACACTGAAGCTTTCTTT
>TRBJ2-4|few|-|TRBV6-5
CASARGQLAKNIQYF
TGTGCCAGCGCCCGGGGGCAGCTAGCCAAAAACATTCAGTACTTC
>TRBJ2-3|-|TRBD2|TRBV3-1
CASSHVSGGEDTQYF
TGTGCCAGCAGCCATGTTAGCGGGGGCGAAGATACGCAGTATTTT
>TRBJ2-7|many|-|TRBV7-2
CASSLKLGASYEQYF
TGTGCCAGCAGCCTAAAGCTCGGGGCCTCCTACGAGCAGTACTTC
>TRBJ2-1|few|TRBD1|TRBV12-3/TRBV12-4
CASSRPLQGAGEQFF
TGTGCCAGCAGCAGGCCTTTACAGGGGGCGGGTGAGCAGTTCTTC
>TRBJ2-1|few|TRBD2|TRBV28
CASSLWRLAGGDNEQFF
TGTGCCAGCAGTTTATGGCGACTAGCGGGAGGAGACAATGAGCAGTTCTTC